Below are 32 T cell receptor beta chains sequenced from a single sample in a study of CD8 T cells in Susac syndrome. An amount of RNA that ranged from roughly 0.45 to 1 ug was reverse transcribed with random hexamers. TCRdb reprocessed the immunoSEQ multiplex PCR reads with MiXCR, giving one entry per CDR3 protein. This sample yields roughly 150,000 distinct CDR3 sequences, of which roughly 94% are seen a single time; around 0.093% belongs to the top ten. Sequencing was carried out using CD4+ T cells from PBMCs. These receptors all stem from a human donor with multiple sclerosis.

This clonotype showed up just once. CDR3 DNA sequence: TGTGCCAGTAGTAACGTAGATAGGGGCCATCAGCCCCAGCATTTT. Protein product: CASSNVDRGHQPQHF. The chain recombines TRBV19 with TRBJ1-5; D perhaps matches TRBD1 (5 bases). Germline V lookup: CDR1 LNHDA, CDR2 SQIVND (reference sequence). Trimming stripped 4 bases from V and 5 bases from J, with 15 bases between. The CDR3 length is 15 residues.

The V gene is TRBV12-3 or TRBV12-4, the J gene TRBJ1-5, with a possible D match to TRBD1 (5 bases). This CDR3 is 13 amino acids long. Trimming stripped 8 bases from V and 5 bases from J, with 13 bases between. CDR3 nucleotides: TGTGCCAGCGGAAGGGGTAGGGATCAGCCCCAGCATTTT. This sequence encodes CASGRGRDQPQHF.

This chain joins TRBV7-2 and TRBJ2-1; D is ambiguous. CDR3 length equals 12 residues. Trimming shortened V by 3 bases and J by 10 bases, and 10 bases separated the two germline ends. Germline CDR1 SGHTA, CDR2 FQGNSA. CDR3 residues: CASSLLRQEQFF. CDR3 sequence (DNA): TGTGCCAGCAGCTTGCTGCGGCAGGAGCAGTTCTTC.

The rearrangement uses TRBV29-1 and TRBJ1-1; 7 bases match TRBD1. Germline CDR1 and CDR2: SQVTM and ANQGSEA. Trimming cost V 4 bases and J 9 bases; bases outside gene matches: 5. This CDR3 has 11 residues. This chain's CDR3 is CSVVTGRKAFF. CDR3 in DNA: TGCAGCGTTGTGACAGGGAGGAAAGCTTTCTTT.

V and J are TRBV30 and TRBJ1-6; D is unresolved. Germline V CDR1 and CDR2: GTSNPN, SVGIG (reference sequence). The CDR3 totals 13 residues. Trimming stripped 2 bases from V and 10 bases from J, with 12 bases between. The CDR3 region has the DNA TGTGCCTGGAGTACGATACTGGGCTCACCCCTCCACTTT. Translating it yields CAWSTILGSPLHF.

The chain uses TRBV6-1 and TRBJ2-1; D is undetermined. CDR3 length: 18 amino acids. Trimming stripped 6 bases from V and 0 bases from J, with 21 bases between. Germline lookup yields CDR1 MNHNS and CDR2 SASEGT. CDR3 loop: CASRERVTSWSSYNEQFF. The DNA for the CDR3 is TGTGCCAGCAGAGAACGTGTCACTTCCTGGAGCTCCTACAATGAGCAGTTCTTC.

The rearrangement joins TRBV5-1 to TRBJ1-1; D is unclear. The germline V gene has CDR1 SGHRS and CDR2 YFSETQ. The CDR3 is 13 amino acids. V lost 0 bases to trimming and J lost 1 base, with 4 bases between them. For the CDR3, the DNA is TGCGCCAGCAGCTTGGTTCCGAACACTGAAGCTTTCTTT. It translates to CASSLVPNTEAFF.

The chain employs TRBV27 and TRBJ2-2, with D possibly being TRBD1 (5 bases). CDR3 length: 16 residues. Per the germline V gene, CDR1 is MNHEY and CDR2 is SMNVEV (reference sequence). The germline V and J ends were trimmed by 5 bases and 1 base, with 14 bases remaining between them. Here the CDR3 reads CASSPRMQGNTGELFF. CDR3 bases: TGTGCCAGCAGTCCACGTATGCAGGGGAACACCGGGGAGCTGTTTTTT.

This chain joins TRBV7-9 and TRBJ1-1; D unresolved. This CDR3 contains 15 residues. V lost 2 bases, J lost 1 base, and 11 bases lay in between. CDR1 SEHNR and CDR2 FQNEAQ come from the germline V gene (reference sequence). The CDR3 is CASSLRENKNTEAFF. The CDR3, as DNA: TGTGCCAGCAGCTTACGGGAAAACAAGAACACTGAAGCTTTCTTT.

V gene TRBV30 combines with J gene TRBJ2-7; D might be TRBD1 or TRBD2, each matching 5 bases. Germline V lookup: CDR1 GTSNPN, CDR2 SVGIG (reference sequence). Trimming left V 5 bases short and J 2 bases short, with 10 bases between. The CDR3 is made up of 12 amino acids. CDR3 in DNA: TGTGCCTGGGGGACCATGACCTACGAGCAGTACTTC. This gives the protein CAWGTMTYEQYF.

The chain has TRBV29-1 and TRBJ2-3, with D possibly matching TRBD1 (6 bases). The germline V gene encodes CDR1 SQVTM and CDR2 ANQGSEA. Between the trimmed V and J ends, which lost 8 bases and 2 bases, there was a span of 14 bases. This CDR3 region has 13 residues. CDR3 in DNA: TGCAGCCCCCGGGACACCGTCACAGATACGCAGTATTTT. Encoded protein: CSPRDTVTDTQYF.

V is TRBV7-2 and J is TRBJ2-7; 9 nucleotides align to TRBD1. CDR1 is SGHTA, CDR2 FQGNSA, per germline. J was trimmed by 3 bases and V by 4 bases; bases with no gene match: 1. The CDR3 runs to 13 residues. As DNA, the CDR3 is TGTGCCAGCAGCTGGGGACAGGGCTACGAGCAGTACTTC. Translated, it gives CASSWGQGYEQYF.

The chain couples TRBV20-1 to TRBJ1-1; D remains unclear. The CDR3 contains 12 residues. V was shortened by 3 bases and J by 5 bases, with 10 bases between the two germline ends. Per the germline V gene, CDR1 is DFQATT and CDR2 is SNEGSKA (reference sequence). The chain's CDR3 is CSASNFGTEAFF. The CDR3 bases are TGCAGTGCTAGTAATTTTGGAACTGAAGCTTTCTTT.

The rearrangement uses TRBV18 and TRBJ2-1; 11 bases are a match to TRBD2. J was trimmed by 7 bases and V by 6 bases; bases with no gene match: 20. Germline V CDR1 and CDR2: KGHSH, LQKENI. The CDR3 length is 19 residues. CDR3 nucleotide sequence: TGTGCCAGCTCCCCATTCAACCTGGGCCTAGCGGGAGGTGTGAATGAGCAGTTCTTC. Translated: CASSPFNLGLAGGVNEQFF.

This chain links TRBV24-1 with TRBJ2-5; D not resolved. The CDR3 runs 14 residues. V lost 2 bases and J 1 base, leaving 7 bases between the germline ends. Germline values: CDR1 KGHDR, CDR2 SFDVKD. CDR3 bases: TGTGCCACCAGTGATTCGAACCTCCAAGAGACCCAGTACTTC. Translating gives CATSDSNLQETQYF.

Written as DNA, the CDR3 is TGTGCCAGCACCCCCTGGGTCACTGAAGCTTTCTTT. Amino acid sequence: CASTPWVTEAFF. The rearrangement links TRBV7-9 to TRBJ1-1, with D hard to call. Trimming shortened V by 7 bases and J by 4 bases, and 10 bases separated the two germline ends. CDR1 and CDR2 (germline): SEHNR, FQNEAQ (reference sequence). This CDR3 contains 12 residues.

This clonotype was observed a single time. J is TRBJ1-4 and V is TRBV6-5; a weak D match, TRBD1 (5 bases). The length of the CDR3 is 15 residues. V lost 6 bases and J 5 bases, leaving 16 bases between the germline ends. Per the germline V gene, CDR1 is MNHEY and CDR2 is SVGAGI. This CDR3 reads CASRPRLWDNEKLFF. As DNA, the CDR3 is TGTGCCAGCAGACCCAGGCTCTGGGACAATGAAAAACTGTTTTTT.

The V call is TRBV5-1, the J call TRBJ2-2, with D maybe TRBD2 (5 bases). CDR1 and CDR2 from the germline V gene are SGHRS and YFSETQ. V shed 7 bases and J shed 0 bases, with 13 bases lying between them. This CDR3 comprises 15 residues. The CDR3 nucleotides read TGCGCCAGCGTCCGAGGGAGCCCGAACACCGGGGAGCTGTTTTTT. It encodes CASVRGSPNTGELFF.

V usage is TRBV19 and J usage is TRBJ1-4; D might be TRBD1 (6 bases). CDR3 length equals 15 residues. V lost 5 bases and J 6 bases, leaving 16 bases between the germline ends. Germline-derived CDR1 and CDR2 are LNHDA and SQIVND (reference sequence). The chain's CDR3 is CASSSWTAGDEKLFF. The CDR3 coding sequence is TGTGCCAGTAGTTCATGGACAGCAGGGGATGAAAAACTGTTTTTT. Full variable domain (outside the CDR3, taken from reference TRBV19 and TRBJ1-4): DGGITQSPKYLFRKEGQNVTLSCEQNLNHDAMYWYRQDPGQGLRLIYYSQIVNDFQKGDIAEGYSVSREKKESFPLTVTSAQKNPTAFYLCASSSWTAGDEKLFFGSGTQLSVL.

This chain connects TRBV7-9 to TRBJ1-1; TRBD1 is a possible D gene (6 bases). CDR3 size: 13 residues. The germline V gene encodes CDR1 SEHNR and CDR2 FQNEAQ (reference sequence). V was pared by 4 bases and J by 4 bases, with 10 bases between. The CDR3 DNA is TGTGCCAGCAGCTGGAAGGGGGGCACTGAAGCTTTCTTT. It is translated as CASSWKGGTEAFF. Full variable domain (rest looked up from reference TRBV7-9 and TRBJ1-1): DTGVSQNPRHKITKRGQNVTFRCDPISEHNRLYWYRQTLGQGPEFLTYFQNEAQLEKSRLLSDRFSAERPKGSFSTLEIQRTEQGDSAMYLCASSWKGGTEAFFGQGTRLTVV.

The chain combines TRBV29-1 with TRBJ2-3, with 13 bases that match TRBD2. The CDR3 loop spans 14 amino acids. Germline trimming cut 6 bases from V and 6 bases from J; bases unmatched to any gene: 6. CDR1 is SQVTM, CDR2 ANQGSEA, per germline. The CDR3 region is CSVGLAGALDTQYF. CDR3 nucleotide sequence: TGCAGCGTCGGACTAGCGGGAGCCTTGGATACGCAGTATTTT.

The chain couples TRBV30 to TRBJ2-5; no clear D. The CDR3 has 14 residues. Trimming left V 2 bases short and J 1 base short, with 11 bases between. Germline CDR1 and CDR2: GTSNPN and SVGIG (reference sequence). The CDR3 bases are TGTGCCTGGAGTAGAGCAGTGGGCCAAGAGACCCAGTACTTC. Its protein product is CAWSRAVGQETQYF.

The V call is TRBV29-1, the J call TRBJ2-2; the D gene could be TRBD1 or TRBD2 (6 bases each). The V gene lost 7 bases and the J gene lost 3 bases, with 12 bases spanning the gap. The CDR3 runs to 13 residues. Germline CDR1 and CDR2: SQVTM and ANQGSEA. The CDR3 DNA is TGCAGCGGTGGGGGGCAGTACACCGGGGAGCTGTTTTTT. This encodes CSGGGQYTGELFF.

This chain joins TRBV28 and TRBJ1-5; no definite D call. The CDR3 has 16 amino acids. The germline V gene encodes CDR1 MDHEN and CDR2 SYDVKM. V was trimmed by 1 base and J by 1 base, leaving 11 bases between them. This CDR3 is CASSLYFGGSNQPQHF. In nucleotides, the CDR3 is TGTGCCAGCAGTTTATATTTCGGAGGAAGCAATCAGCCCCAGCATTTT.

V usage is TRBV29-1 and J usage is TRBJ1-1; D is ambiguous. Trimming shortened V by 6 bases and J by 1 base, and 12 bases separated the two germline ends. CDR3 length: 13 residues. From germline, CDR1 is SQVTM and CDR2 ANQGSEA. CDR3 in amino acids: CSVELTRNTEAFF. The CDR3 nucleotides are TGCAGCGTGGAGTTGACGAGGAACACTGAAGCTTTCTTT. The whole variable domain, remainder taken from reference TRBV29-1 and TRBJ1-1, is SAVISQKPSRDICQRGTSLTIQCQVDSQVTMMFWYRQQPGQSLTLIATANQGSEATYESGFVIDKFPISRPNLTFSTLTVSNMSPEDSSIYLCSVELTRNTEAFFGQGTRLTVV.

The chain has TRBV29-1 and TRBJ1-1, with 7 bases that match TRBD1. CDR1 and CDR2 from the germline V gene are SQVTM and ANQGSEA. V lost 4 bases to trimming and J lost 4 bases; unmatched junction nucleotides: 3. The CDR3 is 12 amino acids. The CDR3 is CSVARGTTEAFF. The DNA for the CDR3 is TGCAGCGTTGCCAGGGGGACCACTGAAGCTTTCTTT.

The chain combines TRBV12-3 or TRBV12-4 with TRBJ1-5; D is unresolved. This CDR3 contains 12 residues. The V and J ends lost 3 bases and 7 bases respectively, with 7 bases between them. The CDR3 DNA sequence: TGTGCCAGCAGTTTTGGTGTCCAGCCCCAGCATTTT. This translates into CASSFGVQPQHF.

The chain has TRBV30 and TRBJ2-1, with TRBD2 matching over 9 bases. CDR3 length: 16 residues. Germline V gene lookup returns CDR1 GTSNPN and CDR2 SVGIG (reference sequence). The ends lost 4 bases at V and 8 bases at J; junction bases unmatched: 15. The CDR3 DNA reads as TGTGCCTGGACAGGCCCCCGCAGCGGGAGGTGGGATGAGCAGTTCTTC. Its protein product is CAWTGPRSGRWDEQFF.

The V and J genes are TRBV29-1 and TRBJ2-3; D is unresolved. The CDR3 is 12 residues long. The germline V gene encodes CDR1 SQVTM and CDR2 ANQGSEA. The ends were cut back, 4 bases at V and 5 bases at J, with 10 bases in the middle. The CDR3 DNA reads TGCAGCGTTGGACCAACGGGAGATACGCAGTATTTT. Protein sequence: CSVGPTGDTQYF.

V and J are TRBV7-9 and TRBJ2-7; 13 nucleotides line up with TRBD2. The length of the CDR3 is 15 residues. Germline CDR1 is SEHNR and CDR2 is FQNEAQ (reference sequence). V lost 7 bases and J lost 4; bases outside the gene matches: 7. CDR3 sequence (DNA): TGTGCCAGCACCCAGGGACTAGCGGGATCTTACGAGCAGTACTTC. Its translation: CASTQGLAGSYEQYF.

The rearrangement joins TRBV28 to TRBJ1-2; D gene uncertain. From germline, CDR1 is MDHEN and CDR2 SYDVKM. V was trimmed by 8 bases and J by 4 bases, leaving 17 bases between them. CDR3 size: 14 residues. DNA of the CDR3: TGTGCCAGCGGACCCCTGGAGGGCGGCTATGGCTACACCTTC. Translating it yields CASGPLEGGYGYTF.

This rearrangement joins TRBV18 to TRBJ1-1, with 8 positions matching TRBD1. The ends lost 3 bases at V and 3 bases at J; junction bases unmatched: 6. The CDR3 sequence is 15 residues long. Looked up from germline, CDR1 is KGHSH and CDR2 is LQKENI. The CDR3, as DNA: TGTGCCAGCTCACCGACAGGGGAGATGGACACTGAAGCTTTCTTT. It specifies CASSPTGEMDTEAFF.